These 18 T cell receptor beta chains were sequenced from one sample in a study of identical twins. One entry per CDR3 protein results from TCRdb running MiXCR on the 5' RACE reads. The table lists 300,000 to 400,000 distinct CDR3 sequences, around 12% of them singletons. These data also formed part of another study, on yellow fever vaccine responses in identical twins.

Sequenced material: CD8+ T cells sorted from blood. These receptors originate from a woman aged 18-30 years in good health.

This clonotype was counted between two and nine times. The CDR3 nucleotides read TGTGCCAGCAGTTACTCACCCGCGGGGGAGCAAGAGACCCAGTACTTC. It is translated as CASSYSPAGEQETQYF. The rearrangement uses TRBV6-2 or TRBV6-3 and TRBJ2-5; 7 bases match TRBD2. The J segment lost 2 bases and the V segment lost 0 bases, leaving 6 bases of the junction unmatched. CDR1 MNHEY and CDR2 SVGEGT come from the germline V gene. The CDR3 has 16 amino acids.

The chain employs TRBV2 and TRBJ2-2, with 7 bases lining up with TRBD1. CDR3 length: 16 amino acids. J gave up 4 bases and V 3 bases, and 8 bases lay outside the gene matches. The germline CDR1 and CDR2 sequences are SNHLY and FYNNEI. CDR3 region: CASSETGMGPTGELFF. Written as DNA, the CDR3 is TGTGCCAGCAGTGAGACAGGGATGGGCCCCACCGGGGAGCTGTTTTTT. The whole variable domain, remainder taken from reference TRBV2 and TRBJ2-2, is EPEVTQTPSHQVTQMGQEVILRCVPISNHLYFYWYRQILGQKVEFLVSFYNNEISEKSEIFDDQFSVERPDGSNFTLKIRSTKLEDSAMYFCASSETGMGPTGELFFGEGSRLTVL.

The genes are TRBV27 and TRBJ2-1; 8 bases fit TRBD2. Unmatched junction bases numbered 7, after V lost 6 bases and J lost 0 bases. Germline V lookup: CDR1 MNHEY, CDR2 SMNVEV (reference sequence). There are 16 residues in the CDR3. The CDR3 region has the DNA TGTGCCAGCAGCCAGTTAGCGGGGAGCTCCTACAATGAGCAGTTCTTC. The encoded protein is CASSQLAGSSYNEQFF.

This clonotype came up a few times. The chain employs TRBV9 and TRBJ2-7; D is unresolved. This CDR3 is built from 14 residues. The germline V gene has CDR1 SGDLS and CDR2 YYNGEE. With 0 bases removed from V and 3 bases from J, the gap between germline ends came to 10 bases. The CDR3 spells CASSVGRTVYEQYF. DNA of the CDR3: TGTGCCAGCAGCGTAGGGCGGACGGTCTACGAGCAGTACTTC.

The sample holds a few counts of this clonotype. This sequence joins TRBV21-1 and TRBJ2-5; the table's D gene call, TRBD1, was not cross checked with the DNA. TRBV21-1 has pseudogene status. The CDR3 has 12 residues. The CDR3 loop is CASSPPVETQYF. DNA for the CDR3: TGTGCCAGCAGCCCCCCAGTGGAGACCCAGTACTTC.

A few counts support this clonotype. The chain carries TRBV24-1 and TRBJ2-2; D perhaps matches TRBD2 (6 bases). The CDR3 contains 17 residues. Looked up from germline, CDR1 is KGHDR and CDR2 is SFDVKD. Trimming removed 7 bases from V and 3 bases from J, with 20 bases in between. The CDR3 loop reads CATSGSLWGVDTGELFF. DNA of the CDR3: TGTGCCACCAGCGGCTCTTTATGGGGGGTCGACACCGGGGAGCTGTTTTTT.

This clonotype was seen repeatedly, ten times or more. V and J are TRBV5-1 and TRBJ2-1; no clear D. The CDR3 is 12 amino acids. The germline V gene encodes CDR1 SGHRS and CDR2 YFSETQ. V was pared by 4 bases and J by 15 bases, with 17 bases between. This CDR3 reads CASSQDRVIPFF. The CDR3 region has the DNA TGCGCCAGCAGCCAGGATCGGGTAATTCCGTTCTTC.

This rearrangement joins TRBV20-1 to TRBJ2-7, with D unclear. The CDR3 extends over 13 amino acids. Deletions cut 1 base from V and 6 bases from J, with 13 bases between. Germline lookup yields CDR1 DFQATT and CDR2 SNEGSKA (reference sequence). CDR3 sequence reads: CSARGPYSGEQYF. The CDR3 DNA reads TGCAGTGCTAGAGGCCCCTACTCTGGCGAGCAGTACTTC.

This clonotype has at least ten counts. The rearrangement links TRBV15 to TRBJ2-1; D is unclear. The CDR3 length is 15 residues. Germline-derived CDR1 and CDR2 are LNHNV and YYDKDF (reference sequence). The germline V and J ends were trimmed by 6 bases and 1 base, with 13 bases remaining between them. This CDR3 is CATSKGVQSYNEQFF. The CDR3, as DNA: TGTGCCACCAGTAAGGGCGTTCAATCCTACAATGAGCAGTTCTTC.

The chain joins TRBV27 to TRBJ2-7; the D is unclear. V lost 0 bases, J lost 4 bases, and 7 bases lay in between. Germline V gives CDR1 MNHEY, CDR2 SMNVEV (reference sequence). The CDR3 spans 13 residues. Here the CDR3 DNA reads TGTGCCAGCAGTTTATCGAGCAGGTACGAGCAGTACTTC. Encoded protein: CASSLSSRYEQYF.

This clonotype was observed a handful of times. This chain connects TRBV6-2 or TRBV6-3 to TRBJ2-1; a weak D match, TRBD2 (6 bases). From germline, CDR1 is MNHEY and CDR2 SVGEGT. Trimming shortened V by 3 bases and J by 10 bases, and 16 bases separated the two germline ends. The CDR3 totals 14 residues. CDR3 DNA sequence: TGTGCCAGCAGTTATTATACGGAGGGTATGGAGCAGTTCTTC. As protein: CASSYYTEGMEQFF.

This chain connects TRBV27 to TRBJ2-5; 9 positions agree with TRBD2. Trimming took 6 bases from V and 1 from J; bases not matched to a gene: 9. The length of the CDR3 is 16 residues. In germline, CDR1 is MNHEY, CDR2 SMNVEV (reference sequence). The CDR3 sequence: CASRPLAGTLQETQYF. DNA of the CDR3: TGTGCCAGCAGGCCCCTAGCGGGAACTCTCCAAGAGACCCAGTACTTC.

This chain uses TRBV6-4 with TRBJ2-1, with a weak D call TRBD2 (7 bases). From germline, CDR1 is MRHNA and CDR2 SNTAGT. The CDR3 runs to 15 residues. Trimming pared 4 bases from V and 4 bases from J, leaving 14 bases between. In nucleotides, the CDR3 is TGTGCCAGCAGTGCTGGAGGGGGGGATTACAATGAGCAGTTCTTC. Its translation: CASSAGGGDYNEQFF.

This clonotype was observed many times. The chain couples TRBV4-1 to TRBJ1-5, with a tentative D call TRBD1 (5 bases). Germline CDR1 is MGHRA and CDR2 is YSYEKL. The CDR3 covers 13 residues. Trimming pared 6 bases from V and 5 bases from J, leaving 11 bases between. In nucleotides, the CDR3 is TGCGCCAGCAGGGGCCAGGGCGATCAGCCCCAGCATTTT. The encoded protein is CASRGQGDQPQHF.

This clonotype was counted ten times or more. V and J are TRBV28 and TRBJ2-7; weak D call: TRBD1 (5 bases). Trimming left V 3 bases short and J 5 bases short, with 11 bases between. Germline V gives CDR1 MDHEN, CDR2 SYDVKM. This CDR3 contains 13 residues. The CDR3 nucleotides read TGTGCCAGCAGTTTTGGTGGGGCGAACGAGCAGTACTTC. Translated: CASSFGGANEQYF.

This clonotype was recorded at least ten times. The chain is built from TRBV7-9 and TRBJ2-1; perhaps TRBD1 as D (5 bases). The CDR3 extends over 13 amino acids. V lost 4 bases and J 4 bases, leaving 8 bases between the germline ends. Germline V CDR1 and CDR2: SEHNR, FQNEAQ (reference sequence). The CDR3 DNA reads as TGTGCCAGCAGCTCGACAGTGTACAATGAGCAGTTCTTC. Residues: CASSSTVYNEQFF.

This clonotype was seen more than once but under ten times. The chain combines TRBV9 with TRBJ2-7, with a weak D call TRBD2 (5 bases). The V and J ends lost 4 bases and 1 base respectively, with 15 bases between them. The CDR3 is 15 residues long. In germline, CDR1 is SGDLS, CDR2 YYNGEE. In DNA, the CDR3 is TGTGCCAGCAGCCTCGAGGGCGGTCGATCCTACGAGCAGTACTTC. Residues: CASSLEGGRSYEQYF.

This clonotype was recorded many times. This sequence joins TRBV5-6 and TRBJ2-1; either TRBD1 or TRBD2 may fit D (5 bases each). This CDR3 is 12 amino acids long. V gave up 3 bases and J gave up 9 bases, with 10 bases separating them. Per germline, CDR1 SGHDT and CDR2 YYEEEE. This CDR3 is CASSWGMGEQFF. The DNA for the CDR3 is TGTGCCAGCAGCTGGGGGATGGGTGAGCAGTTCTTC.